This T cell receptor (beta chain) is drawn from a study of control samples from healthy donors and cancer patients (dated by TCRdb to about 2020). Worth noting for this clone: The target of this receptor is not known. Within one base of it there is no much larger clone, and no base qualities were kept.

V is shortened by 5 bases, J by 10 bases, and the region joining them spans 21 bases. From the cysteine through the phenylalanine, the CDR3 covers 16 amino acids. Left in the record is the CDR3 DNA by itself, 48 bases read in frame from the first base. The germline V gene supplies CDR1 MGHDK and CDR2 SYGVNS. Library preparation was by the immunoSEQ multiplex PCR assay. TCRdb holds this immuneACCESS table with in-frame rearrangements only. Some clones are missing; in checked studies, unresolved V genes explain under half, and the rest has no known cause. In all, the sample holds 120,000 or so clones, and around 86% of those were seen once. More than 8% of the sample is in the top ten clones.

The receptor was derived from a middle-aged man in good health. This sequence uses TRBV25-1 and TRBJ1-6; TRBD1 might be the D gene, on 5 matching bases. The sample taken for sequencing was blood. The CDR3 region: CASSRPGTAFGSPLHF. The nucleotide sequence is TGTGCCAGCAGTAGGCCCGGGACCGCTTTTGGATCACCCCTCCACTTT.